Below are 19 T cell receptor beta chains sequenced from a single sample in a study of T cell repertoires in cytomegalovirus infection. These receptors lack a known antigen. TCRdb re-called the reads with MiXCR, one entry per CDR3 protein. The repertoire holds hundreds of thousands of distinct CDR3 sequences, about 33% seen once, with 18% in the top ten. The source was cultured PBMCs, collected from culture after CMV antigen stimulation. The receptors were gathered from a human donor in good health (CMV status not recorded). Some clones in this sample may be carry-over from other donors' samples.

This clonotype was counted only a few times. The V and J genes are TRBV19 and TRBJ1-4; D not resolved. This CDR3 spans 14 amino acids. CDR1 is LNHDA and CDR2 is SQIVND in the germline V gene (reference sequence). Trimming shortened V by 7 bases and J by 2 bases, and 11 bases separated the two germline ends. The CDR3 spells CASNQGITNEKLFF. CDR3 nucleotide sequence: TGTGCCAGTAACCAAGGGATCACTAATGAAAAACTGTTTTTT.

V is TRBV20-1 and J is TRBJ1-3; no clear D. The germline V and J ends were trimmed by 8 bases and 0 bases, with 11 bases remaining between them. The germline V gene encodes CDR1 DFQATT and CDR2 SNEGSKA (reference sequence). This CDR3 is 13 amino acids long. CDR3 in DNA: TGCAGTTGGATGGCGGACTCTGGAAACACCATATATTTT. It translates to CSWMADSGNTIYF.

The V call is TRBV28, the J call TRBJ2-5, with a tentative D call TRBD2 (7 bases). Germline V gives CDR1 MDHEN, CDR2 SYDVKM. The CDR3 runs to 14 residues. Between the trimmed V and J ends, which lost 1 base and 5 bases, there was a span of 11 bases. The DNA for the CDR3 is TGTGCCAGCAGTTTATACGGGGGGCCGGAGACCCAGTACTTC. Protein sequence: CASSLYGGPETQYF. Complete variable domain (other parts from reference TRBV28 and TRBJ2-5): DVKVTQSSRYLVKRTGEKVFLECVQDMDHENMFWYRQDPGLGLRLIYFSYDVKMKEKGDIPEGYSVSREKKERFSLILESASTNQTSMYLCASSLYGGPETQYFGPGTRLLVL.

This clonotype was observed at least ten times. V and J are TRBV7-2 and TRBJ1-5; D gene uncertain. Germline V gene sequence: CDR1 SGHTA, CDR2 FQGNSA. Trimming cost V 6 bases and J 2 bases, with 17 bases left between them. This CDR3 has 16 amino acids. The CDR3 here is CASRSAGRLGNQPQHF. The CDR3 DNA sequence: TGTGCCAGCAGATCTGCCGGACGTCTCGGCAATCAGCCCCAGCATTTT.

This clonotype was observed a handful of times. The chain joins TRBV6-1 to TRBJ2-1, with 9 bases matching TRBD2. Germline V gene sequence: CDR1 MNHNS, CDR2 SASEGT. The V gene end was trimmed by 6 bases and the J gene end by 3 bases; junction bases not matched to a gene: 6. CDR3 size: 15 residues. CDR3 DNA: TGTGCCAGCAGGCTTAGCGGGGGCCTCTACAATGAGCAGTTCTTC. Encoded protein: CASRLSGGLYNEQFF.

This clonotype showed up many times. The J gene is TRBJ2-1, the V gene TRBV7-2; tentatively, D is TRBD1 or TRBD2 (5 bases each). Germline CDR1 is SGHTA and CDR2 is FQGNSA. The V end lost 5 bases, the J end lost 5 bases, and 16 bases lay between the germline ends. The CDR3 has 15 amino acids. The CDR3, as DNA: TGTGCCAGCAGCGCACCGGGACGTAAGCACAATGAGCAGTTCTTC. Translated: CASSAPGRKHNEQFF.

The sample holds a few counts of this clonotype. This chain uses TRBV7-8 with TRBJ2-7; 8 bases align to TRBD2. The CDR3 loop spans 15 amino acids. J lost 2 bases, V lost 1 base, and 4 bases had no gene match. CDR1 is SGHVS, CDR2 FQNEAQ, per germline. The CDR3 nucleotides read TGTGCCAGCAGCTTAGGACTAGCGACGGCCTACGAGCAGTACTTC. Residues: CASSLGLATAYEQYF.

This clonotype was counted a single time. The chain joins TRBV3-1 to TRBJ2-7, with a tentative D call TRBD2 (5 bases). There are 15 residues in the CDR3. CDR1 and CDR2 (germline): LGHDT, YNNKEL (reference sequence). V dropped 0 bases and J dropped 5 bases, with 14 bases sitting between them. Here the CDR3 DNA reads TGTGCCAGCAGCCAAGACAAGCGGTACTCGGACGAGCAGTACTTC. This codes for CASSQDKRYSDEQYF.

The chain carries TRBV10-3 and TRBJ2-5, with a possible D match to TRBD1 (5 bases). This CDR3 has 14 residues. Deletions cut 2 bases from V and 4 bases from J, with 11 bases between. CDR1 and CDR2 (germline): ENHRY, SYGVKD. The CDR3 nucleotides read TGTGCCATCAGTGAGGCGAGTAGGGGAGAGACCCAGTACTTC. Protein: CAISEASRGETQYF.

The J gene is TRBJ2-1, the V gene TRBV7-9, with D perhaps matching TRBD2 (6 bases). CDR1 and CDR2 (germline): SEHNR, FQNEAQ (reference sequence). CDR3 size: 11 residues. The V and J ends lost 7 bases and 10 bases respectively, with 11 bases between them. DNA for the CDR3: TGTGCCAGCATCGTCCGGGGGGAGCAGTTCTTC. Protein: CASIVRGEQFF.

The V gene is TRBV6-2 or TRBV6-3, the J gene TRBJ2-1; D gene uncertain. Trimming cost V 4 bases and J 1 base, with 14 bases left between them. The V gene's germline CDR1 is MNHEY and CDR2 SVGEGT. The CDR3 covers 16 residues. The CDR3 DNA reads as TGTGCCAGCAGTTCCCGTCCTAGGGTTTCCTACAATGAGCAGTTCTTC. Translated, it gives CASSSRPRVSYNEQFF.

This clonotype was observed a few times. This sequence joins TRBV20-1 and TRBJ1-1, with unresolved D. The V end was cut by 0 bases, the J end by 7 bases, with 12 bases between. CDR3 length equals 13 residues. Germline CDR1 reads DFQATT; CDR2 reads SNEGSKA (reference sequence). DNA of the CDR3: TGCAGTGCTAGAGATCTTACGGTGGGTGAAGCTTTCTTT. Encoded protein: CSARDLTVGEAFF.

CDR3 loop: CSARDRGYPVETQYF. For the CDR3, the DNA is TGCAGTGCTAGAGACCGTGGCTATCCCGTGGAGACCCAGTACTTC. The chain carries TRBV20-1 and TRBJ2-5; D uncertain. From germline, CDR1 is DFQATT and CDR2 SNEGSKA (reference sequence). The CDR3 totals 15 residues. V was pared by 0 bases and J by 5 bases, with 16 bases between.

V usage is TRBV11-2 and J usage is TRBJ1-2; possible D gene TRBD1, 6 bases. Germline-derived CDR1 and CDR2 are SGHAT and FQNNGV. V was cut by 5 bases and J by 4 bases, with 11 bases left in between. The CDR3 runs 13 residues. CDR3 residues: CASSQTGAYGYTF. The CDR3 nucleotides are TGTGCCAGCAGCCAGACAGGAGCCTATGGCTACACCTTC.

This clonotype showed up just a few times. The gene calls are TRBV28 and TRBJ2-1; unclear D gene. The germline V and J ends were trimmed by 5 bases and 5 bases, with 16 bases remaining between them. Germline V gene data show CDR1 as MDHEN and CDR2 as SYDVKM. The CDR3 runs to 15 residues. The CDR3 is CASSHPNPAHNEQFF. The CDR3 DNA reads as TGTGCCAGCAGTCACCCTAACCCAGCTCACAATGAGCAGTTCTTC.

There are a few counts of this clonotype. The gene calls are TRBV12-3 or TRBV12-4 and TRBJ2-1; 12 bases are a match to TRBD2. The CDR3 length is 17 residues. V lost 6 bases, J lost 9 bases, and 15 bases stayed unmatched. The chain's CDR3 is CASRPGTSGWSGGEQFF. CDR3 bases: TGTGCCAGCAGACCCGGGACTAGCGGGTGGTCGGGGGGTGAGCAGTTCTTC.

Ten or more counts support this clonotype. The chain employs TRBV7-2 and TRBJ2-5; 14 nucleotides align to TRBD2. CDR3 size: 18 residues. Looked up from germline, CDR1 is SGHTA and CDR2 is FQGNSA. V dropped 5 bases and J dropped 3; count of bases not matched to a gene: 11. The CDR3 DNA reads TGTGCCAGCAGCGCCCGACTAGCGGGAGGGCCGCGGGAAGAGACCCAGTACTTC. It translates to CASSARLAGGPREETQYF.

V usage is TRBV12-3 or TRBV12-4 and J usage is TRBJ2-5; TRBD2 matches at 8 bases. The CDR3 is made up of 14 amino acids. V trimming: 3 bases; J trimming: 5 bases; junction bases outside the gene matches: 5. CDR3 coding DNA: TGTGCCAGCAGTTTGCGGGGGGCCCGGGAGACCCAGTACTTC. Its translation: CASSLRGARETQYF.

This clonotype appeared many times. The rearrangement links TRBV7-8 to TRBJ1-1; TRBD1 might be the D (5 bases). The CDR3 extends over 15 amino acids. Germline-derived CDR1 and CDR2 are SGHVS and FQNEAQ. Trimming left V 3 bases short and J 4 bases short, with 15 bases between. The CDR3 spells CASSFPLGVGTEAFF. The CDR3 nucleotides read TGTGCCAGCAGCTTCCCCCTAGGGGTTGGCACTGAAGCTTTCTTT.